The rows below give T cell receptor beta chains drawn from one sample of a study of beta chain features in type 1 diabetes. Profiled with immunoSEQ multiplex PCR; TCRdb holds only in-frame clones, not every one. Found here are about 250,000 clones, under 13% of them singletons; the top ten hold around 0.017%. Sequenced sample: naive CD4+ T cells from blood. All receptors come from a young man with type 1 diabetes. CDR3s include the opening cysteine and the closing phenylalanine or tryptophan. Each record gives: V gene, J gene, D gene, clone size, CDR3 protein. D genes are given only for firm matches. The size entry is marked missing in some rows and otherwise reads once, few, many or a size class.

V gene: TRBV4-1
J gene: TRBJ1-2
D gene: .
clone size: .
CDR3 protein: CASSQPSGTRTNYGYTF

V gene: TRBV5-1
J gene: TRBJ2-6
D gene: .
clone size: .
CDR3 protein: CASSLGLSGANVLTF

V gene: TRBV10-3
J gene: TRBJ2-7
D gene: .
clone size: few
CDR3 protein: CAISGGPYEQYF

V gene: TRBV28
J gene: TRBJ1-3
D gene: .
clone size: few
CDR3 protein: CASQYGGSGNTIYF

V gene: TRBV7-9
J gene: TRBJ2-5
D gene: TRBD2
clone size: few
CDR3 protein: CASSTTSGETQYF

V gene: TRBV7-9
J gene: TRBJ1-4
D gene: .
clone size: few
CDR3 protein: CASSLVAEKLFF

V gene: TRBV4-2
J gene: TRBJ2-1
D gene: TRBD2
clone size: .
CDR3 protein: CASNLRSGGQTNEQFF

V gene: TRBV18
J gene: TRBJ1-5
D gene: TRBD1
clone size: few
CDR3 protein: CASSPDRDQPQHF

V gene: TRBV9
J gene: TRBJ1-2
D gene: .
clone size: .
CDR3 protein: CASSVDSYYGYTF

V gene: TRBV28
J gene: TRBJ2-1
D gene: TRBD2
clone size: few
CDR3 protein: CASTYASGGAGEQFF

V gene: TRBV5-1
J gene: TRBJ1-2
D gene: TRBD1
clone size: .
CDR3 protein: CASSLDGTGGNDGYTF

V gene: TRBV30
J gene: TRBJ1-5
D gene: .
clone size: .
CDR3 protein: CAWSIGGLGNQPQHF